Listed here is a single T cell receptor (beta chain). As yet, its antigen is unknown. Germline lookup yields CDR1 SNHLY and CDR2 FYNNEI. Trimming took 8 bases from V and 2 from J; bases not matched to a gene: 8. This CDR3 is built from 15 residues. The sample originates from a study of T cell repertoires and HLA-DP antigens. Whole-study context: Sorted CD137+CD4+ samples averaged about 220 ng DNA; pre-culture CD4+ samples, about 1,200 ng.

Broader study findings: Pre-culture clonality, about 0.041, was far below sorted CD137+ clonality of 0.3 to 0.45.

Primers targeted 54 TRBV and 13 TRBJ segments. The method was immunoSEQ multiplex PCR; TCRdb's version includes in-frame clones alone and lacks a portion of them. This table has some 120,000 clones, over 90% appearing once. The chain carries TRBV2 and TRBJ2-3, with 9 bases fitting TRBD2. Input material: CD4+ T cells from PBMCs. The receptor was isolated from a woman aged 18-29 years in good health and CMV-seronegative. The CDR3 protein is CASRASGANTDTQYF. Here the CDR3 DNA reads TGTGCCAGCCGGGCTAGCGGGGCCAACACAGATACGCAGTATTTT.